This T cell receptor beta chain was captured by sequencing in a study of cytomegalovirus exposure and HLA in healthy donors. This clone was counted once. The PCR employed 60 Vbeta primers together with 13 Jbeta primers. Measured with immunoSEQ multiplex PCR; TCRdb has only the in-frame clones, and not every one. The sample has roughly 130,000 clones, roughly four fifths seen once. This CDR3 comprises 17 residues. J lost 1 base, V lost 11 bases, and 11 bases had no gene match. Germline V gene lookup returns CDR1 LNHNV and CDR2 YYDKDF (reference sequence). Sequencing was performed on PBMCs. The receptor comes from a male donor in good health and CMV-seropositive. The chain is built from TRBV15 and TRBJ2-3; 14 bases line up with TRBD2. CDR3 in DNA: TGTGCCCCACCTTCGGGACTAGCGGGAGACGGCACAGATACGCAGTATTTT. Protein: CAPPSGLAGDGTDTQYF.